The 29 T cell receptor beta chains below come from one sample, sequenced in a study of T cells in Graves' hyperthyroidism and ophthalmopathy (dated by TCRdb to between 2018 and 2021). Libraries came from multiplex PCR. Sequencing was performed on an Illumina HiSeq 2000. The TCR beta CDR3 regions were amplified from the RNA transcripts. For the first round of RT-PCR on the TCR CDR3, the HTBI primer set was used together with the Qiagen OneStep RT-PCR kit. In TCRdb, the public reads were trimmed at Q25 with fastp and aligned with MiXCR, with productive beta chains retained. Each entry merges the rows of one CDR3 protein and shows their most common DNA and genes. For this sample there are about 740,000 distinct CDR3 sequences; roughly 15% appear just once. The ten largest clones capture approximately 10% of the sample. Sequencing was done on a sample of blood. The receptors derive from a woman between 18 and 29 years old with Graves' hyperthyroidism.

Note on this clonotype: A much larger clone lies one base from this, so it may be a read error. The V call is TRBV12-3 or TRBV12-4, the J call TRBJ2-1; 9 bases match TRBD1. V was pared by 6 bases and J by 10 bases, with 10 bases of the junction left unmatched. The CDR3 is made up of 14 amino acids. CDR3 DNA sequence: TGTGCCAGCAGCCCACCGGGACAGGGTCGCGAGCAGTTCTTC. It codes for CASSPPGQGREQFF.

V usage is TRBV29-1 and J usage is TRBJ2-1, with 8 nucleotides matching TRBD2. The length of the CDR3 is 14 residues. Germline CDR1 SQVTM, CDR2 ANQGSEA. The V and J ends lost 3 bases and 4 bases, in that order; junction bases with no gene match: 5. The DNA for the CDR3 is TGCAGCGTTGATAGCGGGGAGAAATACAATGAGCAGTTCTTC. It encodes CSVDSGEKYNEQFF.

Of note for this clonotype: The junction does not match germline at one end; this may be a read error. V gene TRBV12-3 or TRBV12-4 combines with J gene TRBJ1-1; D is undetermined. There are 14 residues in the CDR3. CDR3 amino acids: CASSPSGVRTEASF. CDR3 bases: TGTGCCAGCAGTCCCTCCGGGGTGAGGACTGAAGCTTCCTTT.

The chain links TRBV7-9 to TRBJ2-5; D might be TRBD1 or TRBD2, each matching 5 bases. CDR1 is SEHNR, CDR2 FQNEAQ, per germline (reference sequence). The CDR3 runs to 15 residues. Trimming stripped 6 bases from V and 4 bases from J, with 18 bases between. CDR3 nucleotide sequence: TGTGCCAGCAGTAAACTAGGGAAGGGGTCAGAGACCCAGTACTTC. This translates into CASSKLGKGSETQYF.

This clonotype was found many times. J is TRBJ2-7 and V is TRBV11-2; 10 positions agree with TRBD1. There are 16 residues in the CDR3. J was trimmed by 6 bases and V by 4 bases; bases with no gene match: 12. Germline lookup yields CDR1 SGHAT and CDR2 FQNNGV. The CDR3 DNA is TGTGCCAGCAGCTCGACGTCGGGACAGGGGTCCGGCGAGCAGTACTTC. Translated, it gives CASSSTSGQGSGEQYF.

The chain joins TRBV19 to TRBJ2-1, with no clear D. Germline V gene data show CDR1 as LNHDA and CDR2 as SQIVND (reference sequence). The CDR3 covers 13 residues. The V end lost 1 base, the J end lost 7 bases, and 8 bases lay between the germline ends. CDR3 nucleotides: TGTGCCAGTAGTATAGGCCTGGTAAATGAGCAGTTCTTC. It encodes CASSIGLVNEQFF.

This clonotype appeared a few times. The chain joins TRBV4-2 to TRBJ2-7; D remains unclear. The V end was cut by 1 base, the J end by 2 bases, with 18 bases between. CDR1 is LGHNA, CDR2 YNFKEQ, per germline. CDR3 length: 17 amino acids. Written as DNA, the CDR3 is TGTGCCAGCAGCCAAGCCCTCGTCCCACACAGTGCCTACGAGCAGTACTTC. It translates to CASSQALVPHSAYEQYF.

In regard to this clonotype: Since a much larger clone is just one base distant, this may be a read error. The rearrangement links TRBV7-2 to TRBJ1-6; TRBD1 aligns across 9 bases. The CDR3 loop spans 14 amino acids. From germline, CDR1 is SGHTA and CDR2 FQGNSA. CDR3 protein: CACSSGQGNSPLHF. Written as DNA, the CDR3 is TGTGCCTGCAGCTCAGGACAGGGGAATTCACCCCTCCACTTT.

The chain has TRBV6-1 and TRBJ1-1; weak D call: TRBD1 (6 bases). V gave up 7 bases and J gave up 1 base, with 16 bases separating them. Germline V gene sequence: CDR1 MNHNS, CDR2 SASEGT. The CDR3 has 15 amino acids. Written as DNA, the CDR3 is TGTGCCAGCACTCCAGGGGTGGCGTCGAACACTGAAGCTTTCTTT. Residues: CASTPGVASNTEAFF.

This chain links TRBV30 with TRBJ2-7; a possible D gene is TRBD2 (7 bases). CDR3 length: 13 amino acids. V was clipped by 1 base and J by 4 bases, with 11 bases between them. Germline V gene lookup returns CDR1 GTSNPN and CDR2 SVGIG (reference sequence). DNA of the CDR3: TGTGCCTGGAGTGGAGGGGGGGGGTACGAGCAGTACTTC. Translation gives CAWSGGGGYEQYF. The whole variable domain, filled in from reference TRBV30 and TRBJ2-7, reads SQTIHQWPATLVQPVGSPLSLECTVEGTSNPNLYWYRQAAGRGLQLLFYSVGIGQISSEVPQNLSASRPQDRQFILSSKKLLLSDSGFYLCAWSGGGGYEQYFGPGTRLTVT.

The chain combines TRBV28 with TRBJ1-5; D is ambiguous. Germline-derived CDR1 and CDR2 are MDHEN and SYDVKM. The CDR3 consists of 16 residues. Trimming left V 2 bases short and J 0 bases short, with 11 bases between. The CDR3 nucleotides read TGTGCCAGCAGTTTACAGGTTACGTATAGCAATCAGCCCCAGCATTTT. Protein sequence: CASSLQVTYSNQPQHF.

This clonotype was observed a few times. The chain uses TRBV12-3 or TRBV12-4 and TRBJ1-6; 8 nucleotides match TRBD1. After removal of 4 bases from V and 9 bases from J, the junction contained 5 bases not matched to a gene. The CDR3 runs 14 residues. CDR3 residues: CASSYSGGISPLHF. CDR3 coding DNA: TGTGCCAGCAGTTATTCAGGGGGCATTTCACCCCTCCACTTT.

This clonotype was observed at least ten times. V gene TRBV7-2 combines with J gene TRBJ1-2, with a tentative D call TRBD1 (5 bases). The V gene lost 4 bases and the J gene lost 3 bases, with 12 bases spanning the gap. Looked up from germline, CDR1 is SGHTA and CDR2 is FQGNSA. CDR3 length equals 14 residues. The CDR3 loop reads CASSYPPGYYGYTF. Here the CDR3 DNA reads TGTGCCAGCAGCTACCCACCAGGGTACTATGGCTACACCTTC. Combining the CDR3 with reference TRBV7-2 and TRBJ1-2 gives the whole variable domain GAGVSQSPSNKVTEKGKDVELRCDPISGHTALYWYRQSLGQGLEFLIYFQGNSAPDKSGLPSDRFSAERTGGSVSTLTIQRTQQEDSAVYLCASSYPPGYYGYTFGSGTRLTVV.

This chain links TRBV4-3 with TRBJ2-7; TRBD1 agrees at 10 bases. CDR3 length: 15 amino acids. Germline V gene data show CDR1 as LGHNA and CDR2 as YSLEER. The ends lost 4 bases at V and 4 bases at J; junction bases unmatched: 7. CDR3 in DNA: TGCGCCAGCAGCCGGACCGGGACAGGGGTATACGAGCAGTACTTC. Translated: CASSRTGTGVYEQYF.

This clonotype was seen at least ten times. The CDR3 here is CASSWDTGYGYTF. As DNA, the CDR3 is TGTGCCAGCAGCTGGGACACTGGCTATGGCTACACCTTC. V and J are TRBV7-9 and TRBJ1-2; tentative D call: TRBD1 (6 bases). Germline V gene lookup returns CDR1 SEHNR and CDR2 FQNEAQ (reference sequence). The CDR3 extends over 13 amino acids. Trimming pared 4 bases from V and 4 bases from J, leaving 10 bases between.

This sequence joins TRBV3-1 and TRBJ1-6, with D unclear. This CDR3 contains 13 residues. Trimming pared 1 base from V and 10 bases from J, leaving 8 bases between. The V gene's germline CDR1 is LGHDT and CDR2 YNNKEL (reference sequence). The CDR3 here is CASSQGLRSPLHF. CDR3 coding DNA: TGTGCCAGCAGCCAAGGACTAAGGTCACCCCTCCACTTT. Full variable domain (missing parts from reference TRBV3-1 and TRBJ1-6): DTAVSQTPKYLVTQMGNDKSIKCEQNLGHDTMYWYKQDSKKFLKIMFSYNNKELIINETVPNRFSPKSPDKAHLNLHINSLELGDSAVYFCASSQGLRSPLHFGNGTRLTVT.

This chain uses TRBV20-1 with TRBJ2-7, with TRBD2 matching over 9 bases. V lost 5 bases, J lost 2 bases, and 7 bases stayed unmatched. The germline V gene has CDR1 DFQATT and CDR2 SNEGSKA (reference sequence). This CDR3 spans 14 amino acids. The CDR3 sequence is CSAAGTSNTYEQYF. In nucleotides, the CDR3 is TGCAGTGCTGCCGGGACTAGCAATACCTACGAGCAGTACTTC.

Concerning this clonotype itself: It may be a read error: a sequence one base away is much more abundant. The chain employs TRBV28 and TRBJ1-5; 9 bases agree with TRBD1. CDR1 is MDHEN, CDR2 SYDVKM, per germline. The CDR3 covers 15 residues. CDR3 protein: CAGSGWDRGNQPQHF. In DNA, the CDR3 is TGTGCCGGCAGTGGATGGGACAGGGGCAATCAGCCCCAGCATTTT.

This clonotype has at least ten counts. The rearrangement uses TRBV7-9 and TRBJ2-7; perhaps TRBD2 as D (5 bases). The CDR3 runs 16 residues. Trimming removed 1 base at V and 4 bases at J, with 17 bases between. The germline V gene has CDR1 SEHNR and CDR2 FQNEAQ (reference sequence). The CDR3 reads CASSLGTYAGEYEQYF. In DNA, the CDR3 is TGTGCCAGCAGCTTAGGAACTTACGCGGGTGAATACGAGCAGTACTTC.

At least ten counts were recorded for this clonotype. The chain carries TRBV19 and TRBJ1-6; D remains unclear. V shed 5 bases and J shed 6 bases, with 2 bases lying between them. The germline V gene encodes CDR1 LNHDA and CDR2 SQIVND (reference sequence). CDR3 length: 11 residues. CDR3 sequence: CASSGNSPLHF. The CDR3 nucleotides read TGTGCCAGTAGTGGTAATTCACCCCTCCACTTT. Combining the CDR3 with reference TRBV19 and TRBJ1-6 gives the whole variable domain DGGITQSPKYLFRKEGQNVTLSCEQNLNHDAMYWYRQDPGQGLRLIYYSQIVNDFQKGDIAEGYSVSREKKESFPLTVTSAQKNPTAFYLCASSGNSPLHFGNGTRLTVT.

A remark on this clonotype: At one end, the junction sequence differs from germline, possibly due to a read error. The CDR3 DNA sequence: TGTGCCAGCAGCGAAGGGGGGGTGAGCAATCAGCCCCAGCATTTT. It is translated as CASSEGGVSNQPQHF. V is TRBV6-1 and J is TRBJ1-5, with a possible D match to TRBD1 (6 bases). The CDR3 has 15 residues. Germline V CDR1 and CDR2: MNHNS, SASEGT.

This clonotype showed up many times. CDR3 sequence (DNA): TGCAGTGCTAGTCCGATAGCGGGAGATCGAACCGGGGAGCTGTTTTTT. Its protein product is CSASPIAGDRTGELFF. The chain recombines TRBV20-1 with TRBJ2-2; TRBD2 aligns across 9 bases. The ends lost 3 bases at V and 5 bases at J; junction bases unmatched: 10. CDR1 and CDR2 from the germline V gene are DFQATT and SNEGSKA (reference sequence). This CDR3 comprises 16 residues.

This clonotype was seen more than once but under ten times. The V and J genes are TRBV18 and TRBJ1-6; D uncertain. CDR3 size: 14 residues. CDR1 KGHSH and CDR2 LQKENI come from the germline V gene. Trimming removed 0 bases from V and 14 bases from J, with 14 bases in between. CDR3 loop: CASSPPVAVASLHF. The CDR3 DNA follows: TGTGCCAGCTCACCACCAGTGGCAGTTGCCTCCCTCCACTTT.

J is TRBJ2-5 and V is TRBV18, with D perhaps matching TRBD2 (5 bases). The CDR3 runs to 13 residues. Germline V gives CDR1 KGHSH, CDR2 LQKENI. V shed 4 bases and J shed 5 bases, with 11 bases lying between them. The CDR3 is CASSRSGWETQYF. CDR3 nucleotides: TGTGCCAGCTCACGCTCGGGATGGGAGACCCAGTACTTC.

This clonotype was counted ten times or more. The chain is built from TRBV30 and TRBJ2-7; TRBD2 matches at 10 bases. J was trimmed by 6 bases and V by 8 bases; bases with no gene match: 10. Looked up from germline, CDR1 is GTSNPN and CDR2 is SVGIG (reference sequence). The CDR3 has 13 residues. In DNA form, the CDR3 reads TGTGCCGGGTATCTAGCGGGAGTTACCGAGCAGTACTTC. Protein sequence: CAGYLAGVTEQYF.

A remark on this clonotype: A much larger clone sits a single nucleotide away, making a read error possible. V usage is TRBV7-3 and J usage is TRBJ2-1; 7 bases align to TRBD2. Germline V gene lookup returns CDR1 SGHTA and CDR2 FQGTGA. The CDR3 has 14 amino acids. The CDR3 here is CASSSTSSYNGQFF. Here the CDR3 DNA reads TGTGCCAGCAGCTCGACTAGCTCCTACAATGGGCAGTTCTTC. The complete variable domain, with remaining parts taken from reference TRBV7-3 and TRBJ2-1, reads GAGVSQTPSNKVTEKGKYVELRCDPISGHTALYWYRQSLGQGPEFLIYFQGTGAADDSGLPNDRFFAVRPEGSVSTLKIQRTERGDSAVYLCASSSTSSYNGQFFGPGTRLTVL.

This clonotype was picked up many times. This chain connects TRBV4-1 to TRBJ1-5; D is unresolved. Between the trimmed V and J ends, which lost 4 bases and 1 base, there was a span of 17 bases. Germline values: CDR1 MGHRA, CDR2 YSYEKL. The CDR3 spans 17 residues. The chain's CDR3 is CASSPTDFRHSNQPQHF. The CDR3 DNA reads as TGCGCCAGCAGCCCTACCGACTTTCGACACAGCAATCAGCCCCAGCATTTT.

This clonotype came up many times. V and J are TRBV28 and TRBJ1-1; 8 bases fit TRBD1. The ends lost 3 bases at V and 1 base at J; junction bases unmatched: 4. This CDR3 is built from 15 residues. Per the germline V gene, CDR1 is MDHEN and CDR2 is SYDVKM. The CDR3 loop reads CASSFSGTGNTEAFF. The CDR3 DNA is TGTGCCAGCAGTTTCTCCGGGACAGGGAACACTGAAGCTTTCTTT.

This clonotype was counted between two and nine times. The rearrangement joins TRBV3-1 to TRBJ2-5; TRBD2 matches 14 bases. The germline gives CDR1 LGHDT, CDR2 YNNKEL (reference sequence). The CDR3 sequence is 13 residues long. The V gene end was trimmed by 4 bases and the J gene end by 14 bases; junction bases not matched to a gene: 6. Here the CDR3 DNA reads TGTGCCAGCAGCCCCGGACTAGCGGGAGGCCCCTACTTC. Its protein product is CASSPGLAGGPYF.